This T cell receptor (beta chain) was sequenced for a study of tumor-infiltrating lymphocytes in primary liver carcinoma. The ends were cut back, 0 bases at V and 2 bases at J, with 19 bases in the middle. CDR3 length: 17 amino acids. The germline gives CDR1 DFQATT, CDR2 SNEGSKA (reference sequence). A few counts support this clonotype. Both RNA and DNA were isolated together from about 20-30 mg of bulk tissue that had not been sorted. The researchers produced TCR beta cDNA from around 500 ng total RNA with a constant-region primer. TCR beta libraries came from three nested multiplex PCR rounds using slightly modified ARM-PCR. TRBV1-TRBV30 forward primers paired with a C-beta reverse primer were used in the first two PCR rounds, which ran roughly 9 cycles each. TCRdb itself ran the multiplex PCR reads through MiXCR, one entry per CDR3 protein. Of under 85,000 distinct CDR3 sequences listed, 60% to 75% are singletons.

The chain is built from TRBV20-1 and TRBJ1-1; TRBD1 might be the D (6 bases). The source material was liver tumor tissue from sampling region 1. Regarding subset: tumor region T1, superior pole. The receptor was derived from a man aged 40-49 years with primary liver carcinoma and hepatitis B virus infection. For the CDR3, the DNA is TGCAGTGCTAGAGATCTCATGACAGGACCTTTCAACACTGAAGCTTTCTTT. Its translation: CSARDLMTGPFNTEAFF.